Listed below are T cell receptor beta chains from one sample, sequenced in a study of cytomegalovirus exposure and HLA in healthy donors. Only in-frame clones appear in the TCRdb table, and some are missing; sequencing was by immunoSEQ multiplex PCR. This listing includes 150,000 or so clones. Source material: PBMCs. The receptors come from a young man in good health and CMV-seronegative. CDR3s include the opening cysteine and the closing phenylalanine or tryptophan. Fields, in order: V gene, J gene, D gene, CDR3 DNA, CDR3 protein. The D gene is left open where the match is weak.

TRBV18	TRBJ1-1	NA	TGTGCCAGCTCACCAGGCCGGAACACTGAAGCTTTCTTT	CASSPGRNTEAFF
TRBV2	TRBJ2-7	NA	TGTGCCAGCATTCTGGACACATACGAGCAGTACTTC	CASILDTYEQYF
TRBV7-8	TRBJ2-3	TRBD1	TGTGCCAGCAGCTGGACAGGGGGCGGGACAGATACGCAGTATTTT	CASSWTGGGTDTQYF
TRBV27	TRBJ1-2	TRBD1	TGTGCCAGCAGTCCCTGGACAGGGGGCGCCAACTATGGCTACACCTTC	CASSPWTGGANYGYTF
TRBV4-3	TRBJ1-2	TRBD1	TGCGCCAGCAGTCGGGGACAGGGAAGAGCTAACTATGGCTACACCTTC	CASSRGQGRANYGYTF
TRBV18	TRBJ2-3	NA	TGTGCCAGCTCACTTCTGGCGGCAGATACGCAGTATTTT	CASSLLAADTQYF
TRBV6-1	TRBJ2-5	TRBD2	TGTGCCAGCAGGCGACTAGCGGAGACCCAGTACTTC	CASRRLAETQYF
TRBV19	TRBJ2-1	NA	TGTGCCAGTACCGGGTTTGCGGGGAATGAGCAGTTCTTC	CASTGFAGNEQFF
TRBV7-3	TRBJ2-3	NA	TGTGCCAGCAGCTTATACGGCGGGAGCACAGATACGCAGTATTTT	CASSLYGGSTDTQYF
TRBV19	TRBJ2-3	TRBD2	TGTGCCAGTAGCAGGCTCGGACTAGCGGGAGTCCCAGATACGCAGTATTTT	CASSRLGLAGVPDTQYF
TRBV5-1	TRBJ2-3	NA	TGCGCCAGCAGCTTGGCCGGAGTAGCGGACCGCACAGATACGCAGTATTTT	CASSLAGVADRTDTQYF
TRBV4-2	TRBJ2-5	TRBD2	TGTGCCAGCAGCCAGACAGCGGGAAGCGGGGAGACCCAGTACTTC	CASSQTAGSGETQYF
TRBV19	TRBJ2-5	NA	TGTGCCACTCGGGCTGGGGCTTTGGAGCAGTACTTC	CATRAGALEQYF
TRBV5-4	TRBJ2-7	NA	TGTGCCAGCAGGGGCGGTACGGGACATATCTACGAGCAGTACTTC	CASRGGTGHIYEQYF
TRBV5-1	TRBJ2-7	NA	TGCGCCAGCAGCCTCGGGACACCCTCCTACGAGCAGTACTTC	CASSLGTPSYEQYF
TRBV6-1	TRBJ1-5	NA	TGTGCCAGCAGTGAGGCCCCACACAATAGCAATCAGCCCCAGCATTTT	CASSEAPHNSNQPQHF
TRBV19	TRBJ2-2	NA	TGTGCCAGTAGTGGGAGACAGGCGAACACCGGGGAGCTGTTTTTT	CASSGRQANTGELFF
TRBV7-2	TRBJ2-5	NA	TGTGCCAGCAGCTCCCAGGGGGGCGAGCAAGAGACCCAGTACTTC	CASSSQGGEQETQYF
TRBV11-1	TRBJ2-2	TRBD2	TGTGCCAGCAGCTTAGAAAGCGGGGCGAACACCGGGGAGCTGTTTTTT	CASSLESGANTGELFF
TRBV4-1	TRBJ2-7	NA	TGCGCCAGCAGCCAAGATGAGGGCAGTACCTTCTACGAGCAGTACTTC	CASSQDEGSTFYEQYF
TRBV6-6	TRBJ1-2	TRBD1	TGTGCCAGCAGTTCCGGGACAGGGGATAACTATGGCTACACCTTC	CASSSGTGDNYGYTF
TRBV6-5	TRBJ1-4	TRBD1	TGTGCCAGCAGTTACTCGGGGACAGGGTCTGAAAAACTGTTTTTT	CASSYSGTGSEKLFF
TRBV6-1	TRBJ2-2	TRBD2	TGTGCCAGCAGTGAATCGGTAGCGGGAGAAACCGGGGAGCTGTTTTTT	CASSESVAGETGELFF
TRBV2	TRBJ1-4	TRBD1	TGTGCCAGCATGCCCGGGGACAGGGGTGAAAAACTGTTTTTT	CASMPGDRGEKLFF
TRBV5-3	TRBJ1-5	NA	TGTGCCAGAAGCTTGGATTTGGGGAGGGACAATCAGCCCCAGCATTTT	CARSLDLGRDNQPQHF
TRBV27	TRBJ2-2	TRBD2	TGTGCCAGCACCGGGGGGAGTGGGGAGTCCGGGGAGCTGTTTTTT	CASTGGSGESGELFF